The source of this T cell receptor (beta chain) is a study of radiation and T cells in renal cell carcinoma. Time point described: baseline pretreatment blood. Indicated treatment: 15 Gy SBRT to primary tumor, nephrectomy 4 weeks later. Profiling relied on immunoSEQ multiplex PCR, and the TCRdb table lists in-frame clones only, not all of them. Here the sample spans roughly 100,000 clones, under 90% being singletons. Germline loops: CDR1 SGHRS, CDR2 YFSETQ. This CDR3 has 14 residues. V lost 0 bases, J lost 5 bases, and 11 bases lay in between. This sample comprised blood, obtained from a patient whose treatment included radiotherapy and nephrectomy. This TCR was sampled from a man in his 60s with renal cell carcinoma. The chain links TRBV5-1 to TRBJ1-1; D call uncertain. The DNA for the CDR3 is TGCGCCAGCAGCTTGGGGTGGGTCGAGACTGAAGCTTTCTTT. Residues: CASSLGWVETEAFF.